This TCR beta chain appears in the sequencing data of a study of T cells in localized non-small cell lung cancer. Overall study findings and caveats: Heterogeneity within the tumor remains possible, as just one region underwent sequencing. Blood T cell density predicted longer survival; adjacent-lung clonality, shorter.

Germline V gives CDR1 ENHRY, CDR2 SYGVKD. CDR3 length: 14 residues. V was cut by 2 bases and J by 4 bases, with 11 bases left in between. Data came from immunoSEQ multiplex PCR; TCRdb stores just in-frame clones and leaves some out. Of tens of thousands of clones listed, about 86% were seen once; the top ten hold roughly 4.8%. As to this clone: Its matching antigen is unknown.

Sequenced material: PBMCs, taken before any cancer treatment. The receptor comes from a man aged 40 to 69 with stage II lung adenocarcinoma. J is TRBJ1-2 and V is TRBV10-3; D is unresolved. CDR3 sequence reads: CAISEGVEGYGYTF. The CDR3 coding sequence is TGTGCCATCAGTGAGGGGGTGGAGGGCTATGGCTACACCTTC.